The rows below give T cell receptor beta chains drawn from one sample of a study of technical replicates of blood from a few donors. Clones were read by immunoSEQ multiplex PCR, and TCRdb kept only the in-frame ones, dropping some. The sample lists approximately 97,000 clones; 85% to 95% were seen once. The specimen was T cells isolated from PBMCs. Receptor source: a human donor in good health. CDR3s include the opening cysteine and the closing phenylalanine or tryptophan. A D gene is named only where the DNA matches it firmly.

TRBJ1-2 TRBV29-1 TRBD1 CSVQFEGQGDGYTF TGCAGCGTTCAATTCGAGGGACAGGGGGATGGCTACACCTTC
TRBJ2-5 TRBV7-9 NA CASSLAGLSKETQYF TGTGCCAGCAGCTTAGCAGGACTTTCTAAAGAGACCCAGTACTTC
TRBJ2-7 TRBV21-1 NA CASSAGFSGTLSYEQYF TGTGCCAGCAGCGCCGGCTTTTCAGGAACGTTATCCTACGAGCAGTACTTC
TRBJ2-2 TRBV29-1 NA CSAKFGGNTGELFF TGCAGCGCGAAATTCGGCGGGAACACCGGGGAGCTGTTTTTT
TRBJ1-3 TRBV6-1 NA CASGWGGASGNTIYF TGTGCCAGTGGTTGGGGGGGCGCATCGGGAAACACCATATATTTT
TRBJ1-2 TRBV28 NA CASSLSEGLRLFGYTF TGTGCCAGCAGTTTAAGTGAAGGACTGCGTCTATTTGGCTACACCTTC
TRBJ2-5 TRBV9 NA CASSAGETQYF TGTGCCAGCAGCGCGGGGGAGACCCAGTACTTC
TRBJ2-7 TRBV19 TRBD2 CASSILAGISYEQYF TGTGCCAGTAGTATATTAGCGGGAATATCCTACGAGCAGTACTTC
TRBJ2-1 TRBV7-9 NA CASIYREPSYNEQFF TGTGCCAGCATTTACCGTGAGCCCTCTTACAATGAGCAGTTCTTC
TRBJ2-3 TRBV7-3 TRBD1 CASSLNVARGPDTQYF TGTGCCAGCAGCTTAAATGTGGCAAGGGGGCCAGATACGCAGTATTTT
TRBJ1-3 TRBV29-1 TRBD1 CSVRDRGRFGNTIYF TGCAGCGTGAGAGACAGGGGGCGTTTTGGAAACACCATATATTTT
TRBJ2-1 TRBV6-1 NA CASREPSASLWVNEQFF TGTGCCAGCAGGGAACCCAGCGCCTCCCTGTGGGTCAATGAGCAGTTCTTC
TRBJ2-4 TRBV19 TRBD1 CASSPSGQSLDIQYF TGTGCCAGTAGTCCCTCGGGACAGTCTTTGGACATTCAGTACTTC
TRBJ2-2 TRBV21-1 NA CASTRARVTGELFF TGTGCCAGCACCCGAGCCAGGGTCACCGGGGAGCTGTTTTTT
TRBJ2-1 TRBV6-5 NA CASSYSGDEQFF TGTGCCAGCAGTTACTCGGGAGATGAGCAGTTCTTC
TRBJ1-2 TRBV7-2 NA CASSFRIDSNYGYTF TGTGCCAGCAGCTTCAGAATAGACAGTAACTATGGCTACACCTTC